This T cell receptor beta chain was captured by sequencing in a study of OX40 agonist ivuxolimab in advanced cancers. Study-level background: With a range of about 23 to 85, age averaged about 58 years, and about 82% were male.

Worth noting for this clone: The antigen is unknown.

Data came from immunoSEQ multiplex PCR; TCRdb stores just in-frame clones and leaves some out. The sample lists some 120,000 clones, 85% to 95% seen once, with under 0.9% in the top ten. Study-level findings and limits: Antigen specificity was not determined for the expanded peripheral T cells.

In germline, CDR1 is MDHEN, CDR2 SYDVKM. Deletions cut 6 bases from V and 2 bases from J, with 10 bases between. The CDR3 contains 13 residues. V and J are TRBV28 and TRBJ1-2; D remains unclear. The sample was CD4+ or CD8+ T cells sorted from blood, taken in a trial of the OX40 agonist ivuxolimab. This receptor was taken from an adult with an advanced solid tumor such as melanoma, head and neck, liver or kidney cancer. CDR3 coding DNA: TGTGCCAGCAGCGCCGGACGGAACTATGGCTACACCTTC. Encoded protein: CASSAGRNYGYTF.